The following is a T cell receptor beta chain sequence with its context. One entry per CDR3 protein results from TCRdb running MiXCR on the 5' RACE reads. In the table there are tens of thousands of distinct CDR3 sequences, roughly 30% of which are singletons. Trimming cost V 4 bases and J 4 bases, with 14 bases left between them. CDR1 is SGHRS, CDR2 YFSETQ, per germline. The CDR3 totals 15 residues. This TCR derives from a female donor with breast cancer. V usage is TRBV5-1 and J usage is TRBJ1-4; D not resolved. The sequencing sample was made of tumor-infiltrating memory CD4+ T cells sorted from the breast tumor. Noted subset: memory CD4+ T cells, CD4+CD45RO+CD25-. CDR3 protein: CASSIGPDGNEKLFF. The CDR3 DNA is TGCGCCAGCAGCATTGGTCCGGACGGTAATGAAAAACTGTTTTTT.